This TCR beta chain comes out of a study of T cell repertoires in cytomegalovirus infection. This clonotype was recorded many times. Trimming left V 5 bases short and J 9 bases short, with 23 bases between. The CDR3 covers 16 residues. The germline V gene has CDR1 SEHNR and CDR2 FQNEAQ (reference sequence). TCRdb reprocessed the reads via MiXCR and lists one record per CDR3 protein. The sample consists of roughly 130,000 distinct CDR3 sequences, roughly 9% of them appearing once. This sequence originates from a human donor in good health (CMV status not recorded). Some clones in this sample may be carry-over from other donors' samples. Sequenced sample: PBMCs. This sequence joins TRBV7-9 and TRBJ2-4; the D gene could be TRBD1 or TRBD2 (5 bases each). The CDR3 DNA reads TGTGCCAGCAGCGTCCCTACCTCGAGGGGTGGTAGCATTCAGTACTTC. This encodes CASSVPTSRGGSIQYF.